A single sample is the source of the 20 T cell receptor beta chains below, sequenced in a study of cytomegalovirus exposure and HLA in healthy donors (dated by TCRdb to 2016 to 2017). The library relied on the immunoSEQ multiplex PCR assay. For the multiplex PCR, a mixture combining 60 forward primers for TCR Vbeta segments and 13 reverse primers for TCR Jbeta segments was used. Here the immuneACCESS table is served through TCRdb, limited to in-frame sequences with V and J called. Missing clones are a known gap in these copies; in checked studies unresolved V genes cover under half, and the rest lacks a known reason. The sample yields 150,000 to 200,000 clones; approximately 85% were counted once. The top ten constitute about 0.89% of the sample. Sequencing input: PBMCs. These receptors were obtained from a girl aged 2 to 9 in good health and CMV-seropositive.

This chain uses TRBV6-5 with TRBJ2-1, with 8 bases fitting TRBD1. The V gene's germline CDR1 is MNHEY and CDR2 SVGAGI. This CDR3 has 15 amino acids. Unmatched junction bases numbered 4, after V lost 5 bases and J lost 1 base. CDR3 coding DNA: TGTGCCAGCAGTCTAACAGGGGGGTCCTACAATGAGCAGTTCTTC. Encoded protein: CASSLTGGSYNEQFF.

CDR3 coding DNA: TGTGCCTGGAGTAAGGCGGACACCGGGGAGCTGTTTTTT. This translates into CAWSKADTGELFF. This chain connects TRBV30 to TRBJ2-2; D is uncertain. This CDR3 has 13 amino acids. V shed 2 bases and J shed 3 bases, with 7 bases lying between them. Germline V gives CDR1 GTSNPN, CDR2 SVGIG (reference sequence).

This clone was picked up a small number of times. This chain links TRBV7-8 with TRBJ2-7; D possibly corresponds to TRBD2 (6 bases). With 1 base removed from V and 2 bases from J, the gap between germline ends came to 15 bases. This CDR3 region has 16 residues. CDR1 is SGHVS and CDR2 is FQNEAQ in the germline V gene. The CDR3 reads CASSLVGGDSPYEQYF. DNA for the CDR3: TGTGCCAGCAGCTTAGTTGGAGGGGATTCCCCCTACGAGCAGTACTTC.

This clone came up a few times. CDR3 residues: CASCWGRVEKLFF. CDR3 bases: TGTGCCAGCTGCTGGGGGCGAGTTGAAAAACTGTTTTTT. The rearrangement joins TRBV6-1 to TRBJ1-4; D is perhaps TRBD1 (6 bases). V dropped 8 bases and J dropped 7 bases, with 14 bases sitting between them. CDR3 size: 13 residues. The germline V gene encodes CDR1 MNHNS and CDR2 SASEGT.

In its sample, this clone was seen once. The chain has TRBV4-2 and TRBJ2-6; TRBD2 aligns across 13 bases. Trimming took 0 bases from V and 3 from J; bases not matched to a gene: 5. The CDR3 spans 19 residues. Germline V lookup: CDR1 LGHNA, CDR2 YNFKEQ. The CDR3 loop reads CASSQDTSGRGGGANVLTF. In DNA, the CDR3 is TGTGCCAGCAGCCAAGACACTAGCGGGAGGGGAGGTGGGGCCAACGTCCTGACTTTC.

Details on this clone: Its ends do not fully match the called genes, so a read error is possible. CDR3 coding DNA: TGTTCCAGCAGCCCCCAGTCGTTCGAGCAGTACTTC. This gives the protein CSSSPQSFEQYF. This chain links TRBV7-9 with TRBJ2-7; D is uncertain. This CDR3 spans 12 amino acids. The V gene's germline CDR1 is SEHNR and CDR2 FQNEAQ (reference sequence).

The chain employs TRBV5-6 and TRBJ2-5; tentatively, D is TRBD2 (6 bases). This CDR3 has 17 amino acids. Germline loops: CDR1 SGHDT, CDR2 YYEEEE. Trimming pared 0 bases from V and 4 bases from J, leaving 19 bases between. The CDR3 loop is CASSLALTEGWAETQYF. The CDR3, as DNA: TGTGCCAGCAGCTTGGCTCTTACGGAGGGGTGGGCAGAGACCCAGTACTTC.

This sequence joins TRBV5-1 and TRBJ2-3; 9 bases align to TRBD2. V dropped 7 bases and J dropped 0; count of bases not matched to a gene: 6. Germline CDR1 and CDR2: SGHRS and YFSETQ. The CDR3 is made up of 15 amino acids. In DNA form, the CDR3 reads TGCGCCAGCGCCCGACTAGCGGTTAGCACAGATACGCAGTATTTT. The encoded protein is CASARLAVSTDTQYF. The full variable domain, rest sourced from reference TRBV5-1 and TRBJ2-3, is KAGVTQTPRYLIKTRGQQVTLSCSPISGHRSVSWYQQTPGQGLQFLFEYFSETQRNKGNFPGRFSGRQFSNSRSEMNVSTLELGDSALYLCASARLAVSTDTQYFGPGTRLTVL.

The CDR3 DNA sequence: TGCGCCAGCAGCCAGTCCCACAGGGGGCCACTAAGACTTTCCTACAATGAGCAGTTCTTC. Translating gives CASSQSHRGPLRLSYNEQFF. This sequence joins TRBV4-1 and TRBJ2-1; 9 bases match TRBD1. The ends lost 3 bases at V and 1 base at J; junction bases unmatched: 16. This CDR3 region has 20 residues. Germline V gene lookup returns CDR1 MGHRA and CDR2 YSYEKL.

The DNA of the CDR3 is TGCGCCAGCAGCCAAGTAGGGGGCGTTCAGCCCCAGCATTTT. Protein: CASSQVGGVQPQHF. The rearrangement links TRBV4-1 to TRBJ1-5; 7 bases fit TRBD1. The CDR3 length is 14 residues. The germline V gene encodes CDR1 MGHRA and CDR2 YSYEKL. V lost 1 base, J lost 6 bases, and 3 bases stayed unmatched.

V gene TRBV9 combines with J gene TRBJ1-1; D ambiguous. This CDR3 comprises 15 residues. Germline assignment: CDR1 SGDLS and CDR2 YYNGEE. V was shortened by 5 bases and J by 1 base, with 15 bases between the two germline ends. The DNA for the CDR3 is TGTGCCAGCAGTGAAGCCCCGGCGGCGAACACTGAAGCTTTCTTT. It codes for CASSEAPAANTEAFF.

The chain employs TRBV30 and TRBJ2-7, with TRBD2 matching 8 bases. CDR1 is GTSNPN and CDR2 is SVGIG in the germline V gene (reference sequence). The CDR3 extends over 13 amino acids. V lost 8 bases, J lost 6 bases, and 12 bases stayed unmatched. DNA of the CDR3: TGTGCCCTGGACCAAGGACTAGCAGGCGAGCAGTACTTC. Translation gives CALDQGLAGEQYF.

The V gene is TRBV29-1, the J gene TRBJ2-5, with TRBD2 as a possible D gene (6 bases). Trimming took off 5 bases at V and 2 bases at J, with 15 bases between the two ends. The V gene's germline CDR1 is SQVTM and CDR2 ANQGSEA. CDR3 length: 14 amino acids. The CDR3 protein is CSVFLADLQETQYF. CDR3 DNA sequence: TGCAGCGTTTTTTTAGCGGACTTACAAGAGACCCAGTACTTC.

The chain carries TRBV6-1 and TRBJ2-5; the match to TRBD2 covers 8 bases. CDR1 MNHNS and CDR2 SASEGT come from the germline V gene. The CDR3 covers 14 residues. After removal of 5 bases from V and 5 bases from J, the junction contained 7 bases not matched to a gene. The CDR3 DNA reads TGTGCCAGCAGTCTCGGGGGGGGTAAGGAGACCCAGTACTTC. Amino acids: CASSLGGGKETQYF.

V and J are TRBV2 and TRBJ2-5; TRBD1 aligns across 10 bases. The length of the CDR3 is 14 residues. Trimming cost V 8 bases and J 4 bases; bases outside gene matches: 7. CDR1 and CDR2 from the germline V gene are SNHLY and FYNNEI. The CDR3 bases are TGTGCCAGCCGACGGGACAGGGGACGAGAGACCCAGTACTTC. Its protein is CASRRDRGRETQYF.

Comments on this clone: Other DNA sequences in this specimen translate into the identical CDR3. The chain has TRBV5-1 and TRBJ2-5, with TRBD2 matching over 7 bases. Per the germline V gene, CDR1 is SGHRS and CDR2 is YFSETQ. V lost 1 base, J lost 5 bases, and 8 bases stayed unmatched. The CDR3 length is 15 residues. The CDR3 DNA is TGCGCCAGCAGCTTGTTTGGGAGGGCGGGGGAGACCCAGTACTTC. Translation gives CASSLFGRAGETQYF.

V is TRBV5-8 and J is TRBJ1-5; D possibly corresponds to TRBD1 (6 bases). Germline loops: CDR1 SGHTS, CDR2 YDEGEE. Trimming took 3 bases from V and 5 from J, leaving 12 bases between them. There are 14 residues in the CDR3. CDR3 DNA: TGTGCCAGCAGCTACCGGACAGAGGATCAGCCCCAGCATTTT. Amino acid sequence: CASSYRTEDQPQHF.

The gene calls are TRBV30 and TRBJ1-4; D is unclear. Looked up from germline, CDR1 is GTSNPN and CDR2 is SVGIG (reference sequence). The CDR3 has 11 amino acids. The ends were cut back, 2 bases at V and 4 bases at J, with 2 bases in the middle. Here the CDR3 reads CAWSHNEKLFF. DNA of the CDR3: TGTGCCTGGAGTCATAATGAAAAACTGTTTTTT.

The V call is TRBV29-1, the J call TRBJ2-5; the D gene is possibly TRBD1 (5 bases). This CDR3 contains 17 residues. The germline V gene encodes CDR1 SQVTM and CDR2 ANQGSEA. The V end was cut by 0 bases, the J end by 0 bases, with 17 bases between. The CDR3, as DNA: TGCAGCGTTGAAGATCTCACAGGACATACCTACCAAGAGACCCAGTACTTC. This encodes CSVEDLTGHTYQETQYF.

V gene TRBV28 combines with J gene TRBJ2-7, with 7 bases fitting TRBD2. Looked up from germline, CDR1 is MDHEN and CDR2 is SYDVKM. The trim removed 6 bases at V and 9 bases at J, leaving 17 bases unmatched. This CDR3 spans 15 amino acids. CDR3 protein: CASSHLLADLYRQYF. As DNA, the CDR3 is TGTGCCAGCAGCCACCTCCTAGCGGACCTCTACCGGCAGTACTTC.